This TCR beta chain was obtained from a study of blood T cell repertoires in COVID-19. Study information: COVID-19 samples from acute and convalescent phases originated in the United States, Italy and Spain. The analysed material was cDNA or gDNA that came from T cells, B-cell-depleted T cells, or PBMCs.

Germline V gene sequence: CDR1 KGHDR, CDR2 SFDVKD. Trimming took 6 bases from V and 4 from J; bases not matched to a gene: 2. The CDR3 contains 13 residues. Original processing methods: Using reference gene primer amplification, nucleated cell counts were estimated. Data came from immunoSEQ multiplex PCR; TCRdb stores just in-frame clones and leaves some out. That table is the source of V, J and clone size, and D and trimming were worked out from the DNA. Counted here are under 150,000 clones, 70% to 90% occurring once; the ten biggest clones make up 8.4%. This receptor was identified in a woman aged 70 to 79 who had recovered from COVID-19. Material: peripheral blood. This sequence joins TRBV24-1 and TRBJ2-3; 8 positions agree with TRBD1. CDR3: CATSRQGSDTQYF. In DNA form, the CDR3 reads TGTGCCACCAGTCGACAGGGGTCAGATACGCAGTATTTT.